The 13 T cell receptor beta chains in this list originate from one sample, sequenced in a study of T-cell memory formation after mild COVID-19. Each CDR3 protein gets one entry after TCRdb re-called the 5' RACE reads with MiXCR. The sample lists about 400,000 distinct CDR3 sequences; 15% to 20% were seen once. The sequenced sample was PBMCs or a T cell subset sorted from them (not recorded which). The receptors originated from a man younger than 30 who had mild COVID-19 (a few samples of this study predate the infection). Cell type and time point are not known.

V usage is TRBV4-2 and J usage is TRBJ2-2, with 8 bases fitting TRBD2. V gave up 1 base and J gave up 4 bases; unmatched junction bases: 8. The CDR3 contains 17 residues. Germline V gene data show CDR1 as LGHNA and CDR2 as YNFKEQ. The CDR3 region is CASSQAGLATGTGELFF. DNA for the CDR3: TGTGCCAGCAGCCAAGCCGGACTAGCTACGGGCACCGGGGAGCTGTTTTTT.

V gene TRBV7-2 combines with J gene TRBJ2-1; 9 bases line up with TRBD1. Unmatched junction bases numbered 2, after V lost 2 bases and J lost 6 bases. CDR3 length equals 14 residues. Germline lookup yields CDR1 SGHTA and CDR2 FQGNSA. The CDR3 coding sequence is TGTGCCAGCAGCTTACCGGACAGGGGCAATGAGCAGTTCTTC. This sequence encodes CASSLPDRGNEQFF. The variable domain in full, completed from reference TRBV7-2 and TRBJ2-1, reads GAGVSQSPSNKVTEKGKDVELRCDPISGHTALYWYRQSLGQGLEFLIYFQGNSAPDKSGLPSDRFSAERTGGSVSTLTIQRTQQEDSAVYLCASSLPDRGNEQFFGPGTRLTVL.

The chain uses TRBV28 and TRBJ2-7; D uncertain. The CDR3 length is 12 residues. V lost 6 bases and J 1 base, leaving 7 bases between the germline ends. CDR1 and CDR2 from the germline V gene are MDHEN and SYDVKM. In DNA form, the CDR3 reads TGTGCCAGCAGCTCCCCTTCCTACGAGCAGTACGTC. As protein: CASSSPSYEQYV.

The chain joins TRBV12-3 or TRBV12-4 to TRBJ1-5, with D perhaps matching TRBD1 (5 bases). The CDR3 is 13 residues long. The ends were cut back, 5 bases at V and 6 bases at J, with 11 bases in the middle. The CDR3: CASSLDSLQPQHF. DNA for the CDR3: TGTGCCAGCAGTCTAGACAGCCTTCAGCCCCAGCATTTT.

The chain joins TRBV29-1 to TRBJ2-1; D uncertain. This CDR3 contains 12 residues. Germline CDR1 reads SQVTM; CDR2 reads ANQGSEA. V was shortened by 5 bases and J by 5 bases, with 10 bases between the two germline ends. The CDR3 nucleotides read TGCAGCGTTTATGACACTGACAATGAGCAGTTCTTC. Protein sequence: CSVYDTDNEQFF.

This clonotype showed up just a few times. The rearrangement links TRBV29-1 to TRBJ2-3; D is unresolved. CDR3 size: 13 residues. Germline CDR1 is SQVTM and CDR2 is ANQGSEA. V was shortened by 5 bases and J by 2 bases, with 11 bases between the two germline ends. The chain's CDR3 is CSVMAINTDTQYF. The CDR3, as DNA: TGCAGCGTTATGGCGATTAACACAGATACGCAGTATTTT.

The table lists this clonotype with a few counts. The chain uses TRBV5-1 and TRBJ1-2; D is undetermined. CDR3 length equals 13 residues. Between the trimmed V and J ends, which lost 1 base and 6 bases, there was a span of 10 bases. CDR1 and CDR2 from the germline V gene are SGHRS and YFSETQ. CDR3 coding DNA: TGCGCCAGCAGCTTGCCGGACGGGGATGGCTACACCTTC. Translated: CASSLPDGDGYTF.

J is TRBJ1-2 and V is TRBV19, with 7 positions matching TRBD1. The J segment lost 4 bases and the V segment lost 5 bases, leaving 7 bases of the junction unmatched. Germline loops: CDR1 LNHDA, CDR2 SQIVND (reference sequence). CDR3 length: 14 residues. CDR3 sequence: CASSAQQGIYGYTF. CDR3 DNA sequence: TGTGCCAGTAGTGCCCAACAGGGGATCTATGGCTACACCTTC.

There are many counts of this clonotype. The CDR3 sequence is CASRAGTSVETQYF. The CDR3 nucleotides are TGTGCCAGCAGGGCCGGGACTAGCGTCGAGACCCAGTACTTC. This chain uses TRBV7-2 with TRBJ2-5; the match to TRBD2 covers 10 bases. This CDR3 has 14 residues. Trimming took 6 bases from V and 5 from J; bases not matched to a gene: 6. CDR1 and CDR2 (germline): SGHTA, FQGNSA. Variable domain in full (rest from reference TRBV7-2 and TRBJ2-5): GAGVSQSPSNKVTEKGKDVELRCDPISGHTALYWYRQSLGQGLEFLIYFQGNSAPDKSGLPSDRFSAERTGGSVSTLTIQRTQQEDSAVYLCASRAGTSVETQYFGPGTRLLVL.

The chain has TRBV11-2 and TRBJ1-6; D gene uncertain. The germline gives CDR1 SGHAT, CDR2 FQNNGV. Deletions cut 2 bases from V and 0 bases from J, with 5 bases between. The length of the CDR3 is 15 residues. Here the CDR3 reads CASSLLGSYNSPLHF. The CDR3 DNA follows: TGTGCCAGCAGCTTACTCGGCTCCTATAATTCACCCCTCCACTTT.

This clonotype appeared a few times. The rearrangement joins TRBV11-1 to TRBJ2-2; no clear D. Per the germline V gene, CDR1 is SGHAT and CDR2 is FQDESV (reference sequence). CDR3 length: 13 residues. V gave up 1 base and J gave up 7 bases, with 7 bases separating them. For the CDR3, the DNA is TGTGCCAGCAGCTTAGACTTAGGCGGGGAGCTGTTTTTT. The encoded protein is CASSLDLGGELFF. Full variable domain (outside the CDR3, taken from reference TRBV11-1 and TRBJ2-2): EAEVAQSPRYKITEKSQAVAFWCDPISGHATLYWYRQILGQGPELLVQFQDESVVDDSQLPKDRFSAERLKGVDSTLKIQPAELGDSAMYLCASSLDLGGELFFGEGSRLTVL.

Only a few counts were recorded for this clonotype. The chain joins TRBV5-1 to TRBJ2-7; the D is unclear. The germline CDR1 and CDR2 sequences are SGHRS and YFSETQ. There are 15 residues in the CDR3. V was cut by 0 bases and J by 2 bases, with 12 bases left in between. The CDR3 DNA reads TGCGCCAGCAGCTTGGATCCCGAAAGAGCCTACGAGCAGTACTTC. Protein: CASSLDPERAYEQYF. Filled out from reference TRBV5-1 and TRBJ2-7, the complete variable domain reads KAGVTQTPRYLIKTRGQQVTLSCSPISGHRSVSWYQQTPGQGLQFLFEYFSETQRNKGNFPGRFSGRQFSNSRSEMNVSTLELGDSALYLCASSLDPERAYEQYFGPGTRLTVT.

This clonotype occurred many times. This chain uses TRBV7-2 with TRBJ1-5, with D unresolved. CDR1 SGHTA and CDR2 FQGNSA come from the germline V gene. Trimming shortened V by 7 bases and J by 2 bases, and 9 bases separated the two germline ends. This CDR3 contains 13 residues. CDR3 in amino acids: CASNLGGNQPQHF. CDR3 nucleotide sequence: TGTGCCAGCAACCTCGGGGGCAATCAGCCCCAGCATTTT.